This T cell receptor (beta chain) was sequenced in a study of blood T cell repertoires in COVID-19. Study summary: From T cells, B-cell-depleted T cells, or PBMCs came the material, which was cDNA or gDNA.

Per the study methods: Reference gene primers were amplified, and this amplification served to estimate nucleated cell counts. Sequencing was performed with immunoSEQ multiplex PCR; in TCRdb, only in-frame clones are kept and a portion is missing. V and J calls and clone size are given by that table; D and trimming were obtained from the DNA. The sample contains about 170,000 clones, just under 85% of which appear only once. V lost 3 bases and J 10 bases, leaving 16 bases between the germline ends. The CDR3 contains 15 residues. Germline CDR1 reads LNHDA; CDR2 reads SQIVND (reference sequence). Followed longitudinally, the Seattle patients had been enrolled during active infection.

The chain employs TRBV19 and TRBJ1-6; unclear D gene. Sequences were obtained from peripheral blood. This TCR was recovered from a woman older than 75 with COVID-19, enrolled during active disease. The CDR3 reads CASSIGVVLGSPLHF. In DNA, the CDR3 is TGTGCCAGTAGTATCGGCGTAGTTCTGGGCTCACCCCTCCACTTT.